What follows are 11 T cell receptor beta chains derived from one specimen sequenced in a study of CD8+ T cells in alopecia areata. The treatment was: oral pan-JAK inhibitor, 5-10 mg twice daily. RNA, once extracted, was reverse transcribed into cDNA for use as the sequencing template. Clones were read by immunoSEQ multiplex PCR, and TCRdb kept only the in-frame ones, dropping some. The sample holds roughly 250,000 clones, about 60% seen once. The sequenced sample was CD4+ T cells sorted from blood, obtained around week 54, from a patient treated with tofacitinib. The receptors shown here come from a human donor with alopecia areata.

The rearrangement uses TRBV29-1 and TRBJ2-3; tentatively, D is TRBD1 or TRBD2 (6 bases each). The CDR3 covers 15 residues. The germline V and J ends were trimmed by 0 bases and 4 bases, with 14 bases remaining between them. The germline V gene encodes CDR1 SQVTM and CDR2 ANQGSEA. CDR3 in amino acids: CSVEETRGRADTQYF. CDR3 nucleotide sequence: TGCAGCGTTGAAGAAACCCGGGGGCGGGCAGATACGCAGTATTTT.

The chain combines TRBV15 with TRBJ2-1; 8 bases fit TRBD1. This CDR3 is 13 amino acids long. Unmatched junction bases numbered 4, after V lost 6 bases and J lost 6 bases. Germline V gene sequence: CDR1 LNHNV, CDR2 YYDKDF (reference sequence). The DNA for the CDR3 is TGTGCCACCAGACAGGGGGGCCTCAATGAGCAGTTCTTC. Amino acid sequence: CATRQGGLNEQFF. The whole variable domain, filled in from reference TRBV15 and TRBJ2-1, reads DAMVIQNPRYQVTQFGKPVTLSCSQTLNHNVMYWYQQKSSQAPKLLFHYYDKDFNNEADTPDNFQSRRPNTSFCFLDIRSPGLGDTAMYLCATRQGGLNEQFFGPGTRLTVL.

The V and J genes are TRBV10-3 and TRBJ2-2; a weak D match, TRBD1 (6 bases). The CDR3 is 16 residues long. Germline V gene sequence: CDR1 ENHRY, CDR2 SYGVKD. The V gene lost 0 bases and the J gene lost 5 bases, with 13 bases spanning the gap. This CDR3 is CAISESGGDMTGELFF. The CDR3, as DNA: TGTGCCATCAGTGAGTCAGGGGGTGATATGACCGGGGAGCTGTTTTTT.

The chain employs TRBV18 and TRBJ1-5; a weak D match, TRBD1 (6 bases). Between the trimmed V and J ends, which lost 3 bases and 3 bases, there was a span of 9 bases. The CDR3 spans 14 residues. Germline V gives CDR1 KGHSH, CDR2 LQKENI. Here the CDR3 reads CASSPGTLNQPQHF. CDR3 nucleotides: TGTGCCAGCTCACCCGGGACACTCAATCAGCCCCAGCATTTT.

V and J are TRBV30 and TRBJ2-4; 10 nucleotides agree with TRBD1. Trimming at V came to 2 bases and at J to 3 bases, leaving 10 bases not matched to a gene. This CDR3 region has 17 residues. CDR1 and CDR2 from the germline V gene are GTSNPN and SVGIG (reference sequence). CDR3 sequence reads: CAWSLPGQGLVKNIQYF. DNA of the CDR3: TGTGCCTGGAGTCTTCCGGGACAGGGGTTAGTCAAAAACATTCAGTACTTC.

The chain is built from TRBV18 and TRBJ2-5; TRBD1 matches at 9 bases. The CDR3 totals 15 residues. V lost 0 bases and J lost 4; bases outside the gene matches: 3. Germline CDR1 and CDR2: KGHSH and LQKENI. As DNA, the CDR3 is TGTGCCAGCTCACCACCAGGACAGGGGACAGAGACCCAGTACTTC. Residues: CASSPPGQGTETQYF. Combining the CDR3 with reference TRBV18 and TRBJ2-5 gives the whole variable domain NAGVMQNPRHLVRRRGQEARLRCSPMKGHSHVYWYRQLPEEGLKFMVYLQKENIIDESGMPKERFSAEFPKEGPSILRIQQVVRGDSAAYFCASSPPGQGTETQYFGPGTRLLVL.

In this sample, this clone turned up once. V is TRBV25-1 and J is TRBJ2-7; D uncertain. This CDR3 spans 12 amino acids. Germline CDR1 is MGHDK and CDR2 is SYGVNS. The V gene lost 5 bases and the J gene lost 5 bases, with 10 bases spanning the gap. The CDR3 region is CASSRSGHEQYF. Here the CDR3 DNA reads TGTGCCAGCAGTCGTTCAGGCCACGAGCAGTACTTC.

The V and J genes are TRBV4-2 and TRBJ2-3, with 11 bases matching TRBD2. V shed 3 bases, J shed 4 bases, and the junction held 9 bases outside the gene matches. The CDR3 has 17 residues. From germline, CDR1 is LGHNA and CDR2 YNFKEQ. The CDR3 bases are TGTGCCAGCAGCCAGATAGTCCTAGCGGGGGGCCCAGATACGCAGTATTTT. Translating it yields CASSQIVLAGGPDTQYF.

Regarding this clone: This specimen includes other DNA sequences encoding the same CDR3. The chain couples TRBV29-1 to TRBJ2-1, with TRBD2 matching over 11 bases. The J segment lost 4 bases and the V segment lost 2 bases, leaving 1 base of the junction unmatched. The CDR3 totals 14 residues. Germline V gene lookup returns CDR1 SQVTM and CDR2 ANQGSEA. CDR3 nucleotide sequence: TGCAGCGTTGAAAGACTAGCGGGGTACAATGAGCAGTTCTTC. Protein product: CSVERLAGYNEQFF.

The gene calls are TRBV29-1 and TRBJ2-2; D might be TRBD1 or TRBD2, each matching 6 bases. The CDR3 has 15 amino acids. Germline lookup yields CDR1 SQVTM and CDR2 ANQGSEA. V was trimmed by 6 bases and J by 0 bases, leaving 14 bases between them. For the CDR3, the DNA is TGCAGCGTCAAGGGGGGCTCACCGAACACCGGGGAGCTGTTTTTT. This translates into CSVKGGSPNTGELFF.

The chain couples TRBV10-3 to TRBJ2-1; unclear D gene. V shed 6 bases and J shed 0 bases, with 6 bases lying between them. The CDR3 has 13 amino acids. Germline values: CDR1 ENHRY, CDR2 SYGVKD. CDR3 in amino acids: CAIRRSSYNEQFF. CDR3 sequence (DNA): TGTGCCATCAGGCGTAGCTCCTACAATGAGCAGTTCTTC.